This entry features one T cell receptor beta chain sequence. This sample stems from a study of blood T cell repertoires in COVID-19. The assay was immunoSEQ multiplex PCR, and TCRdb's table has in-frame clones only and misses some. The table has fewer than 350,000 clones, approximately 92% seen once. The germline V gene has CDR1 GTSNPN and CDR2 SVGIG (reference sequence). There are 13 residues in the CDR3. V was trimmed by 3 bases and J by 6 bases, leaving 14 bases between them. The sample comprised peripheral blood. This TCR was recovered from a young woman with COVID-19, enrolled during active disease. The genes are TRBV30 and TRBJ1-2; maybe TRBD1 (6 bases). This CDR3 is CAWSESGTNGYTF. The DNA for the CDR3 is TGTGCCTGGAGCGAATCCGGGACAAATGGCTACACCTTC.